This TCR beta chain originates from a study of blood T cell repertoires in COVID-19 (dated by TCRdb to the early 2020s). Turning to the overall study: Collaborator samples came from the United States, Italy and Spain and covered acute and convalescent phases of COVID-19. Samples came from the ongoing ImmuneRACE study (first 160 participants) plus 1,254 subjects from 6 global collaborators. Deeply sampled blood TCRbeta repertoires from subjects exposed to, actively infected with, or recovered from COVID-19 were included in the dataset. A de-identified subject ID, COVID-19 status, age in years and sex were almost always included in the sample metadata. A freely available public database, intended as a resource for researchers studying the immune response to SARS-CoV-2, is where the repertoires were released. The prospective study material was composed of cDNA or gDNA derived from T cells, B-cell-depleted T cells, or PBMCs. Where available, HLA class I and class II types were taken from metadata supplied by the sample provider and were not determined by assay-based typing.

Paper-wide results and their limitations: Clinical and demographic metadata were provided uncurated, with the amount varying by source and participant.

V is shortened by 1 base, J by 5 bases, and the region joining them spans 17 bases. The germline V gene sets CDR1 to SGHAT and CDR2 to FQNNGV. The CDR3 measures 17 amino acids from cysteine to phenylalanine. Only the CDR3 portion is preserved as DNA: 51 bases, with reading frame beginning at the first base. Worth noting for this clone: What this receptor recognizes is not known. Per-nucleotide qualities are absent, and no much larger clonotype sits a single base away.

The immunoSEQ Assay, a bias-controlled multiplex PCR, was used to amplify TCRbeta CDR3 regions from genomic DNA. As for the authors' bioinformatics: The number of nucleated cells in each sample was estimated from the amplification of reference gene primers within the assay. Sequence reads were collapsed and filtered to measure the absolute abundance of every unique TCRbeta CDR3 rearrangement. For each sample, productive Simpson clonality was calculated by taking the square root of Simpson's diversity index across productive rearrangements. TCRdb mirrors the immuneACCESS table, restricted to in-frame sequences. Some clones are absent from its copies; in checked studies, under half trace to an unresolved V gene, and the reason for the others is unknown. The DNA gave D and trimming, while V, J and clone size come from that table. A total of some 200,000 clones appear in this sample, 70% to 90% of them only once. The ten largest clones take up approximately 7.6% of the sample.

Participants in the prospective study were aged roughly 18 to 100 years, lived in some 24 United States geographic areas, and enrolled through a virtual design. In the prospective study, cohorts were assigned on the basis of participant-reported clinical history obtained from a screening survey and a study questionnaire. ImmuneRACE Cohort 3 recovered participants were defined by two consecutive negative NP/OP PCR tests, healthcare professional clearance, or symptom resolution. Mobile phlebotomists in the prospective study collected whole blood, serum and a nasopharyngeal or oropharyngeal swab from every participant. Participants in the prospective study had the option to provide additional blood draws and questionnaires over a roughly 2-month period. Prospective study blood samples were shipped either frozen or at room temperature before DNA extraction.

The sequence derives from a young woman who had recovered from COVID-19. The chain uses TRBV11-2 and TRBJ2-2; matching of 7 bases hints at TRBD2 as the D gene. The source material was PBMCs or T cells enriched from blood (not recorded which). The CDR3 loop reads CASSLGRGPLMTGELFF. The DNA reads TGTGCCAGCAGCTTAGGGCGGGGGCCACTCATGACCGGGGAGCTGTTTTTT.